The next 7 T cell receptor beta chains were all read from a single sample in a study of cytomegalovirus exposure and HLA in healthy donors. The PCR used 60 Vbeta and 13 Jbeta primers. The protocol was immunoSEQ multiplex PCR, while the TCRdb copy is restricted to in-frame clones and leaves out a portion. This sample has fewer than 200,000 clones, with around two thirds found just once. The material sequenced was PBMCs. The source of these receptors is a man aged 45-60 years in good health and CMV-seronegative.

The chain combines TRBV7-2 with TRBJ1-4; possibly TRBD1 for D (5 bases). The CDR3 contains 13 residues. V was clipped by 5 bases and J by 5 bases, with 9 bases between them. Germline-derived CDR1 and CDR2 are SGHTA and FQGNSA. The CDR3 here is CASSKSGNEKLFF. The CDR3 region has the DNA TGTGCCAGCAGCAAATCAGGGAATGAAAAACTGTTTTTT.

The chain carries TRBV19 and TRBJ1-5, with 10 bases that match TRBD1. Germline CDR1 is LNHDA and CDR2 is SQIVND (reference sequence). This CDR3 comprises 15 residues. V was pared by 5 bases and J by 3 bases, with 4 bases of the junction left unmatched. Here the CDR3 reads CASSRDRGDNQPQHF. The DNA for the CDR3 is TGTGCCAGTAGTCGGGACAGGGGAGACAATCAGCCCCAGCATTTT.

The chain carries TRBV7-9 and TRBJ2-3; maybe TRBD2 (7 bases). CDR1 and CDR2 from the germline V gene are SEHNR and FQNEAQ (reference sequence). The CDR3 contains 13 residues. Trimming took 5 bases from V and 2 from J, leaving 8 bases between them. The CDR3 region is CASSRGATDTQYF. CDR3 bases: TGTGCCAGCAGCCGGGGGGCCACAGATACGCAGTATTTT. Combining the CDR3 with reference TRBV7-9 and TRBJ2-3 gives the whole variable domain DTGVSQNPRHKITKRGQNVTFRCDPISEHNRLYWYRQTLGQGPEFLTYFQNEAQLEKSRLLSDRFSAERPKGSFSTLEIQRTEQGDSAMYLCASSRGATDTQYFGPGTRLTVL.

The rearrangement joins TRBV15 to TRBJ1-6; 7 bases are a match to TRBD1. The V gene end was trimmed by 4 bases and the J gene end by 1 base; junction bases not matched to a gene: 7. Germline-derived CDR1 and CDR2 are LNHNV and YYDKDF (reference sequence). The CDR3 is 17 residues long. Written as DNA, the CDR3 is TGTGCCACCAGCAAGGGGGCCTTGGGGTCCTATAATTCACCCCTCCACTTT. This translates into CATSKGALGSYNSPLHF.

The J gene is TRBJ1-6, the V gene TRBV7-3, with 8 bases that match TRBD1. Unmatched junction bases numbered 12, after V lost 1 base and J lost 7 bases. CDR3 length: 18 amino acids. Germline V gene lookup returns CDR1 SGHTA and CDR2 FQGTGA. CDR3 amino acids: CASSLRGSRGLENSPLHF. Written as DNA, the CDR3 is TGTGCCAGCAGCTTAAGAGGGTCCAGGGGGCTGGAAAATTCACCCCTCCACTTT.

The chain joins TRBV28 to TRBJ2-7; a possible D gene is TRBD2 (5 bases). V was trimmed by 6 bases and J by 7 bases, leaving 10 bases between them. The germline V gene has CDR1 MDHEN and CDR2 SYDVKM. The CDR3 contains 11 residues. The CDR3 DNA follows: TGTGCCAGCAGCCCCTCGGGGGAGCAGTACTTC. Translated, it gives CASSPSGEQYF.

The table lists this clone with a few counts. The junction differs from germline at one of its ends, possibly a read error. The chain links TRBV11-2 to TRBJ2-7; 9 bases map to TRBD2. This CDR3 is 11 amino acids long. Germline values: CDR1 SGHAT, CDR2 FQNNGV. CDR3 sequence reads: CASSLSGGIYF. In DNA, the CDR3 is TGTGCCAGCAGCTTGAGCGGGGGGATCTATTTC.